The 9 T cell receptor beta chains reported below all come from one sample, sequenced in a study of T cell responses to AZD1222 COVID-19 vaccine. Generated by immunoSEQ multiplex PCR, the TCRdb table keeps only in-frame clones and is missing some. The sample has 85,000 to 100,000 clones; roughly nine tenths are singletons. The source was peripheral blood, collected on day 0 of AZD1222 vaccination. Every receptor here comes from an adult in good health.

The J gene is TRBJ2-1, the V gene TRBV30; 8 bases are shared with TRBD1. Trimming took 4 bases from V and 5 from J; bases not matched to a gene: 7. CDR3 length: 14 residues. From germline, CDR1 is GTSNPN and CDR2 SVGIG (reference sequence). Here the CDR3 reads CAWTRGQVHNEQFF. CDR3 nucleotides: TGTGCCTGGACCCGGGGACAGGTACACAATGAGCAGTTCTTC.

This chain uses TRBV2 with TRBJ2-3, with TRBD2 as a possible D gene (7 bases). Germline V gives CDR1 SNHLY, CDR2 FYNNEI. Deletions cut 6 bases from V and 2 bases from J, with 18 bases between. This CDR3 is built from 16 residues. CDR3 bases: TGTGCCAGCAGGATATGGGGGGGCAAAACCACAGATACGCAGTATTTT. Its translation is CASRIWGGKTTDTQYF.

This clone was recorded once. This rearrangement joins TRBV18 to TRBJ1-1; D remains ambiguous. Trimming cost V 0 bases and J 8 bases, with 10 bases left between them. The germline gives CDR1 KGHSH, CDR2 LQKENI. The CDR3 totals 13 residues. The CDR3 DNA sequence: TGTGCCAGCTCACCACCGGCCGGGTTGGAAGCTTTCTTT. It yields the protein CASSPPAGLEAFF.

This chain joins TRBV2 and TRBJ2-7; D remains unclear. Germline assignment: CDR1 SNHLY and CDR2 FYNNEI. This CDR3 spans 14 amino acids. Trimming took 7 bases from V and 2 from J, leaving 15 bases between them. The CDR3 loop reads CASTYSGSAYEQYF. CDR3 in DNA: TGTGCCAGCACCTACTCCGGGTCAGCCTACGAGCAGTACTTC.

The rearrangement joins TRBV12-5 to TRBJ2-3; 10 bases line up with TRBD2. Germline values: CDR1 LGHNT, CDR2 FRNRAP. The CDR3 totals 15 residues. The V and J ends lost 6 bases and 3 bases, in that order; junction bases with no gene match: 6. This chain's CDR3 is CASGIGLADTDTQYF. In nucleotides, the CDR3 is TGTGCTAGTGGGATAGGACTAGCGGATACAGATACGCAGTATTTT.

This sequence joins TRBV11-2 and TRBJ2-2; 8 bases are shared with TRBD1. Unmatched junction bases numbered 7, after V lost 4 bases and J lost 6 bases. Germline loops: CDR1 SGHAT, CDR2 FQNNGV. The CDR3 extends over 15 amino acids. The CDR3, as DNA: TGTGCCAGCAGCTCGACAGGGGCCGGTGCCGGGGAGCTGTTTTTT. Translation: CASSSTGAGAGELFF.

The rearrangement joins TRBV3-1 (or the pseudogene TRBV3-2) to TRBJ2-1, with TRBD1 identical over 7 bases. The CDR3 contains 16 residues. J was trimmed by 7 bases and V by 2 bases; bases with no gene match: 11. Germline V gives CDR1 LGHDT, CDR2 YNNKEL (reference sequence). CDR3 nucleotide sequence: TGTGCCAGCAGCCAATATGGGCAGGGGGTAAAGAATGAGCAGTTCTTC. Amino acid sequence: CASSQYGQGVKNEQFF.

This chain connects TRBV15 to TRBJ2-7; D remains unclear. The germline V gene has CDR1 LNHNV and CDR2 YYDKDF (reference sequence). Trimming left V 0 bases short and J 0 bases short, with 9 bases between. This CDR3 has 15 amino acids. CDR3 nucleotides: TGTGCCACCAGCAGAGATTCTCGGGCCTCCTACGAGCAGTACTTC. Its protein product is CATSRDSRASYEQYF.

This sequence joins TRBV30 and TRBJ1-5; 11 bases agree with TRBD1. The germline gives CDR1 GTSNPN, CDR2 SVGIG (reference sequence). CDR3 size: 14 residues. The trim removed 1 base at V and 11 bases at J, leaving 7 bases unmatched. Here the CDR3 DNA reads TGTGCCTGGAGTGGGGACAGGGGGAGTGCTGCCCAGCATTTT. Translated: CAWSGDRGSAAQHF.